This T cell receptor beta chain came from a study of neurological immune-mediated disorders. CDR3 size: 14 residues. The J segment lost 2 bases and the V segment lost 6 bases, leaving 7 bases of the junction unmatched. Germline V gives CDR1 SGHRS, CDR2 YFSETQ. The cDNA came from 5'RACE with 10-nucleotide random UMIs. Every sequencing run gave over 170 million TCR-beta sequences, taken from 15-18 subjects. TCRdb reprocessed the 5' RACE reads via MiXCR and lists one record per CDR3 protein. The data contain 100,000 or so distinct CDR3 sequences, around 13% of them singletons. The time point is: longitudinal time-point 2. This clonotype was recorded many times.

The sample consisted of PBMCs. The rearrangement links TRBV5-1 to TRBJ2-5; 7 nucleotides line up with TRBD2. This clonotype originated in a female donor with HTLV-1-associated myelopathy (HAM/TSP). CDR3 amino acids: CASTRGVTQETQYF. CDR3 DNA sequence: TGCGCCAGCACCCGGGGGGTCACACAAGAGACCCAGTACTTC.